The source of this TCR beta chain is a study of glioma-infiltrating T cells. Broader study findings: Non-neoplastic patients had below-expected tissue-blood divergence, while all gliomas exceeded expectation.

After removal of 6 bases from V and 2 bases from J, the junction contained 7 bases not matched to a gene. This CDR3 is 17 amino acids long. The germline V gene has CDR1 SEHNR and CDR2 FQNEAQ (reference sequence). This clonotype was counted ten times or more. Its antigen is currently unknown. The iRepertoire nested amplicon-rescue multiplex PCR amplified TCR alpha and beta CDR3s from RNA. Each CDR3 protein is one row after TCRdb ran MiXCR on the multiplex PCR reads. The sample holds tens of thousands of distinct CDR3 sequences; about 23% are singletons and the top ten take approximately 6.7%. The chain carries TRBV7-9 and TRBJ2-3, with 14 bases lining up with TRBD2. This receptor was identified in a human donor with low-grade glioma or glioblastoma, undergoing nonglioma brain surgery, or in good health (not recorded which). The sequenced sample was glioma tissue, nonneoplastic brain tissue, or PBMCs (not recorded which). This chain's CDR3 is CASRGTSGGGPTDTQYF. As DNA, the CDR3 is TGTGCCAGCAGAGGGACTAGCGGGGGTGGACCCACAGATACGCAGTATTTT.